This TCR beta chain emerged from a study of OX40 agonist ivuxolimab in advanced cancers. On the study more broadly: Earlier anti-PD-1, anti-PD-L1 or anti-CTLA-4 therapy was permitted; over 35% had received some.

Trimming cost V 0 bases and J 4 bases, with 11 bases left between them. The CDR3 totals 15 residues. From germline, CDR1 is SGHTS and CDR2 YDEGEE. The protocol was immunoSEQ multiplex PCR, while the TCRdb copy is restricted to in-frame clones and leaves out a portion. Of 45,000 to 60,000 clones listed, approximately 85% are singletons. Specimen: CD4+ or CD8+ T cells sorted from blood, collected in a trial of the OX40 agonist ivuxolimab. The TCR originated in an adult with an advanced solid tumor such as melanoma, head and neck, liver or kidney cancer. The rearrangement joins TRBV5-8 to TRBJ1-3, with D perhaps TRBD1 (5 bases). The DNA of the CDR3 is TGTGCCAGCAGCTTGGCCGTGGGACCCGGAAACACCATATATTTT. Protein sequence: CASSLAVGPGNTIYF.